The 21 T cell receptor beta chains presented below share a single source sample, sequenced in a study of blood T cells in healthy people across ages. PCR was performed a second time for about 7 to 12 cycles using a sample-barcoded 5' primer and a J-beta primer mix. TCRdb ran MiXCR on the 5' RACE reads and lists one entry per CDR3 protein. This table has hundreds of thousands of distinct CDR3 sequences, roughly 25% appearing once. These records were also assigned to another study, of T cells of mothers and their children.

The sequencing sample was made of blood. These receptors came from a boy aged 5-17 years in good health.

CDR3 amino acids: CASSENFGAREQYF. The CDR3 DNA reads TGCGCCAGCAGTGAGAACTTTGGGGCCCGCGAGCAGTACTTC. V is TRBV10-1 and J is TRBJ2-7, with D possibly being TRBD1 (5 bases). V shed 2 bases and J shed 6 bases, with 14 bases lying between them. Germline V gives CDR1 WNHNN, CDR2 SYGVQD (reference sequence). This CDR3 comprises 14 residues.

On this clonotype itself: At one boundary the junction diverges from the germline segment, which might be a read error. The chain combines TRBV27 with TRBJ1-6; a possible D gene is TRBD1 (5 bases). This CDR3 comprises 15 residues. The germline V gene encodes CDR1 MNHEY and CDR2 SMNVEV (reference sequence). The CDR3: CASRPPDRPNSPLRF. The DNA for the CDR3 is TGTGCCAGCAGGCCTCCCGACAGACCTAATTCACCCCTCCGCTTT.

This clonotype was seen only a few times. The chain combines TRBV4-3 with TRBJ2-2; 8 bases are a match to TRBD2. The germline V gene encodes CDR1 LGHNA and CDR2 YSLEER. The V gene end was trimmed by 2 bases and the J gene end by 8 bases; junction bases not matched to a gene: 13. This CDR3 is built from 17 residues. CDR3 DNA sequence: TGCGCCAGCAGCCAACGTCTCGGGGGGGCCCAACAGGGGGAGCTGTTTTTT. It translates to CASSQRLGGAQQGELFF.

The chain employs TRBV12-3 or TRBV12-4 and TRBJ2-1, with D perhaps TRBD1 or TRBD2 (10 bases each). Deletions cut 6 bases from V and 4 bases from J, with 31 bases between. The length of the CDR3 is 20 residues. CDR3 sequence: CASSPGGQGTTSGMYNEQFF. The CDR3, as DNA: TGTGCCAGCAGCCCTGGGGGACAGGGGACCACTAGCGGGATGTACAATGAGCAGTTCTTC.

This chain links TRBV20-1 with TRBJ2-7, with TRBD2 as a possible D gene (6 bases). The germline V gene encodes CDR1 DFQATT and CDR2 SNEGSKA (reference sequence). The CDR3 is 14 amino acids. Trimming removed 3 bases at V and 6 bases at J, with 18 bases between. The CDR3 DNA sequence: TGCAGTGCTAGTTATACGGGAGTAGGGTCCGAGCAGTACTTC. Translation gives CSASYTGVGSEQYF.

J is TRBJ1-2 and V is TRBV20-1; 7 bases fit TRBD1. Germline V gives CDR1 DFQATT, CDR2 SNEGSKA (reference sequence). V shed 5 bases, J shed 3 bases, and the junction held 6 bases outside the gene matches. The CDR3 is 13 residues long. The CDR3 reads CSAQQGLYYGYTF. CDR3 bases: TGCAGTGCTCAACAGGGGCTCTACTATGGCTACACCTTC.

The V call is TRBV29-1, the J call TRBJ2-2; weak D call: TRBD1 (6 bases). The CDR3 length is 14 residues. V was pared by 6 bases and J by 4 bases, with 15 bases between. CDR1 SQVTM and CDR2 ANQGSEA come from the germline V gene. The CDR3 nucleotides read TGCAGCGTGGATCCGACAGGAGCCACCGGGGAGCTGTTTTTT. This gives the protein CSVDPTGATGELFF.

This clonotype turned up a few times. V gene TRBV7-2 combines with J gene TRBJ1-6, with D perhaps TRBD1 (5 bases). The CDR3 has 17 residues. CDR1 SGHTA and CDR2 FQGNSA come from the germline V gene. The ends were cut back, 1 base at V and 5 bases at J, with 15 bases in the middle. Here the CDR3 reads CASSLGWGVGHNSPLHF. In DNA, the CDR3 is TGTGCCAGCAGCTTAGGTTGGGGCGTGGGGCATAATTCACCCCTCCACTTT. Combining the CDR3 with reference TRBV7-2 and TRBJ1-6 gives the whole variable domain GAGVSQSPSNKVTEKGKDVELRCDPISGHTALYWYRQSLGQGLEFLIYFQGNSAPDKSGLPSDRFSAERTGGSVSTLTIQRTQQEDSAVYLCASSLGWGVGHNSPLHFGNGTRLTVT.

Remarks on this clonotype: This CDR3 fails to terminate in the conserved phenylalanine or tryptophan, so it likely reflects a read error. The CDR3 region is CASSGGGLGQETQYL. CDR3 in DNA: TGCGCCAGCAGTGGGGGCGGGCTCGGACAAGAGACCCAGTACCTC. This chain joins TRBV5-1 and TRBJ2-5; the D gene is possibly TRBD1 (6 bases). With 5 bases removed from V and 2 bases from J, the gap between germline ends came to 16 bases. This CDR3 spans 15 amino acids. Germline V gene data show CDR1 as SGHRS and CDR2 as YFSETQ.

The rearrangement uses TRBV20-1 and TRBJ1-2; D remains unclear. CDR3 length equals 12 residues. V was pared by 3 bases and J by 4 bases, with 9 bases between. Looked up from germline, CDR1 is DFQATT and CDR2 is SNEGSKA (reference sequence). The CDR3 protein is CSASGQSYGYTF. The CDR3 DNA sequence: TGCAGTGCTAGTGGGCAGAGCTATGGCTACACCTTC.

This sequence joins TRBV4-2 and TRBJ2-1, with D possibly called TRBD1 or TRBD2 (5 bases each). CDR3 length: 15 amino acids. Deletions cut 0 bases from V and 5 bases from J, with 11 bases between. Germline V gene data show CDR1 as LGHNA and CDR2 as YNFKEQ. The CDR3 sequence is CASSQDGTRDNEQFF. Here the CDR3 DNA reads TGTGCCAGCAGCCAAGACGGGACCAGAGACAATGAGCAGTTCTTC.

This chain connects TRBV7-8 to TRBJ1-2, with TRBD1 identical over 11 bases. Germline V gives CDR1 SGHVS, CDR2 FQNEAQ. V shed 4 bases and J 5 bases; nucleotides not matched to a gene: 6. The CDR3 is 15 residues long. The CDR3 spells CASSSPGQGAYGYTF. As DNA, the CDR3 is TGTGCCAGCAGCTCGCCTGGACAGGGGGCTTATGGCTACACCTTC. The full variable domain, rest sourced from reference TRBV7-8 and TRBJ1-2, is GAGVSQSPRYKVAKRGQDVALRCDPISGHVSLFWYQQALGQGPEFLTYFQNEAQLDKSGLPSDRFFAERPEGSVSTLKIQRTQQEDSAVYLCASSSPGQGAYGYTFGSGTRLTVV.

V gene TRBV13 combines with J gene TRBJ1-1; D remains ambiguous. V was cut by 5 bases and J by 1 base, with 8 bases left in between. The germline CDR1 and CDR2 sequences are PRHDT and FYEKMQ (reference sequence). The length of the CDR3 is 13 residues. CDR3 coding DNA: TGTGCCAGCAGCGTGGAGGAGAACACTGAAGCTTTCTTT. This codes for CASSVEENTEAFF. Using reference TRBV13 and TRBJ1-1 for the parts outside the CDR3, the full variable domain is AAGVIQSPRHLIKEKRETATLKCYPIPRHDTVYWYQQGPGQDPQFLISFYEKMQSDKGSIPDRFSAQQFSDYHSELNMSSLELGDSALYFCASSVEENTEAFFGQGTRLTVV.

This clonotype occurred a few times. The V and J genes are TRBV7-2 and TRBJ1-6; 12 bases map to TRBD1. The germline gives CDR1 SGHTA, CDR2 FQGNSA. The V segment lost 1 base and the J segment 6 bases; nucleotides outside the gene matches: 7. This CDR3 has 18 residues. The CDR3 DNA reads as TGTGCCAGCAGCTTAGGGGACAGGGGGCAAAGACGTAATTCACCCCTCCACTTT. Protein sequence: CASSLGDRGQRRNSPLHF. The whole variable domain, filled in from reference TRBV7-2 and TRBJ1-6, reads GAGVSQSPSNKVTEKGKDVELRCDPISGHTALYWYRQSLGQGLEFLIYFQGNSAPDKSGLPSDRFSAERTGGSVSTLTIQRTQQEDSAVYLCASSLGDRGQRRNSPLHFGNGTRLTVT.

The V gene is TRBV4-1, the J gene TRBJ2-5; perhaps TRBD2 as D (6 bases). The CDR3 covers 16 residues. Trimming pared 4 bases from V and 0 bases from J, leaving 15 bases between. Germline assignment: CDR1 MGHRA and CDR2 YSYEKL. As DNA, the CDR3 is TGCGCCAGCAGCCCGTATGGGGAGGTTTACCAAGAGACCCAGTACTTC. It is translated as CASSPYGEVYQETQYF.

In DNA, the CDR3 is TGCAGTGCTAGACGGGGAGTTTCACCCCTCCACTTT. Its protein product is CSARRGVSPLHF. This chain joins TRBV20-1 and TRBJ1-6; D ambiguous. Trimming took 2 bases from V and 9 from J, leaving 8 bases between them. CDR3 length: 12 amino acids. Germline CDR1 DFQATT, CDR2 SNEGSKA (reference sequence).

Only a few counts were recorded for this clonotype. This chain joins TRBV4-3 and TRBJ1-1; D is unclear. V was cut by 4 bases and J by 4 bases, with 13 bases left in between. The CDR3 sequence is 14 residues long. CDR1 LGHNA and CDR2 YSLEER come from the germline V gene. The CDR3 DNA is TGCGCCAGCAGCCTTCGCCCCGGGTCCACTGAAGCTTTCTTT. Translating it yields CASSLRPGSTEAFF.

The chain's CDR3 is CASSPKDGNFYEQYF. Here the CDR3 DNA reads TGCGCCAGCAGCCCCAAGGACGGGAACTTCTACGAGCAGTACTTC. The J gene is TRBJ2-7, the V gene TRBV4-1; a weak D match, TRBD2 (5 bases). In germline, CDR1 is MGHRA, CDR2 YSYEKL. V shed 4 bases and J shed 3 bases, with 16 bases lying between them. The CDR3 extends over 15 amino acids.

This clonotype appeared once. The J gene is TRBJ1-1, the V gene TRBV20-1; D is perhaps TRBD1 (5 bases). CDR3 length: 15 amino acids. CDR1 and CDR2 from the germline V gene are DFQATT and SNEGSKA (reference sequence). Deletions cut 0 bases from V and 0 bases from J, with 11 bases between. The CDR3 reads CSARDSGRVNTEAFF. The CDR3 bases are TGCAGTGCTAGAGATTCAGGCAGGGTGAACACTGAAGCTTTCTTT.

This chain links TRBV4-2 with TRBJ2-5; 12 bases align to TRBD2. The CDR3 is 19 residues long. In germline, CDR1 is LGHNA, CDR2 YNFKEQ. Losses at the gene ends were 0 bases for V and 4 bases for J; bases not matched to a gene: 12. In DNA form, the CDR3 reads TGTGCCAGCAGCCAAGATGGAGCTAGCGGGAGGGCCAGTCCAGAGACCCAGTACTTC. Protein: CASSQDGASGRASPETQYF.

The V and J genes are TRBV4-3 and TRBJ1-6; possibly TRBD1 for D (6 bases). In germline, CDR1 is LGHNA, CDR2 YSLEER. Trimming removed 0 bases from V and 10 bases from J, with 13 bases in between. The CDR3 runs to 15 residues. The CDR3 bases are TGCGCCAGCAGCCAAGATCCGGGGGGCCGATCACCCCTCCACTTT. Encoded protein: CASSQDPGGRSPLHF.